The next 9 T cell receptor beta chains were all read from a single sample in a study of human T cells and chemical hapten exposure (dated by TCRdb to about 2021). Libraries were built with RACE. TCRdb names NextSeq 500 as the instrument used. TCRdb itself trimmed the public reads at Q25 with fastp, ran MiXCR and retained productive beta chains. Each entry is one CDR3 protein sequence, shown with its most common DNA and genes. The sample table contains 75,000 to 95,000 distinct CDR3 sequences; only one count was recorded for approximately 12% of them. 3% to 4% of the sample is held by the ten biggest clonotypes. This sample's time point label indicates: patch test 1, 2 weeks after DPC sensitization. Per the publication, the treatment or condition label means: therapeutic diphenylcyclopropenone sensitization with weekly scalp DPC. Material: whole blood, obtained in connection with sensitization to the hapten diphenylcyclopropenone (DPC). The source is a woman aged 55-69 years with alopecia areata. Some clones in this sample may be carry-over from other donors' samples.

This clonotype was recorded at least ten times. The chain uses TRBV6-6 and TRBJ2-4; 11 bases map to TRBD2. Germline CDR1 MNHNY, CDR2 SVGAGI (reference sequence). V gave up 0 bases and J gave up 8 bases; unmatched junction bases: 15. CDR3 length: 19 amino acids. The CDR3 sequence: CASSYSLAGGRSVRDIQYF. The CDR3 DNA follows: TGTGCCAGCAGTTACTCGTTAGCGGGGGGGCGCAGTGTTAGGGACATTCAGTACTTC.

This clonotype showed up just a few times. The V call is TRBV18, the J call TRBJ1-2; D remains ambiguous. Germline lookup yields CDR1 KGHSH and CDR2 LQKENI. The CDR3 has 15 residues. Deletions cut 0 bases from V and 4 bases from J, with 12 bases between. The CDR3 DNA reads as TGTGCCAGCTCACCACCGACATCGGAGGGCTATGGCTACACCTTC. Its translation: CASSPPTSEGYGYTF.

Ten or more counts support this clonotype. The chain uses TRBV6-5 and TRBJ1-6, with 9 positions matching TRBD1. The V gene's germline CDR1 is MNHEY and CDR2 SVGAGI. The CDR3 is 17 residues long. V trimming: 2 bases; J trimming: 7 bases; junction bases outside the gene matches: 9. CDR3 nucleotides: TGTGCCAGCAGTTACGTGGGACAGGGAGTTGGGAATTCACCCCTCCACTTT. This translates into CASSYVGQGVGNSPLHF.

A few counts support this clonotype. In DNA, the CDR3 is TGCGCCAGCAGGTTAGCCTTGGAGACCCAGTACTTC. Translation: CASRLALETQYF. The chain employs TRBV5-1 and TRBJ2-5; D gene uncertain. Between the trimmed V and J ends, which lost 5 bases and 5 bases, there was a span of 10 bases. From germline, CDR1 is SGHRS and CDR2 YFSETQ. The CDR3 loop spans 12 amino acids. Full variable domain (remainder filled in from reference TRBV5-1 and TRBJ2-5): KAGVTQTPRYLIKTRGQQVTLSCSPISGHRSVSWYQQTPGQGLQFLFEYFSETQRNKGNFPGRFSGRQFSNSRSEMNVSTLELGDSALYLCASRLALETQYFGPGTRLLVL.

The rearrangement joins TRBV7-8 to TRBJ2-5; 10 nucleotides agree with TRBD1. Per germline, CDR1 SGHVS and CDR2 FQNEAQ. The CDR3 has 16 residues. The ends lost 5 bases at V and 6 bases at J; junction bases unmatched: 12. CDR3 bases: TGTGCCAGCAGCCCTATCGGACAGGGGGGGATAAAGACCCAGTACTTC. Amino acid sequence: CASSPIGQGGIKTQYF.

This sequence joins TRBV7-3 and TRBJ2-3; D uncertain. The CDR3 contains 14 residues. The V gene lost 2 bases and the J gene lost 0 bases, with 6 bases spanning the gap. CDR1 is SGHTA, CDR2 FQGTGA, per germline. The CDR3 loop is CASSLSVSTDTQYF. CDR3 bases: TGTGCCAGCAGCTTATCAGTTAGCACAGATACGCAGTATTTT.

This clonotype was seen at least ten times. The CDR3 protein is CASSQSRQGGQPQHF. The CDR3 DNA follows: TGTGCCAGCAGCCAATCGAGGCAGGGAGGACAGCCCCAGCATTTT. This sequence joins TRBV16 and TRBJ1-5; possible D gene TRBD1, 5 bases. CDR1 and CDR2 (germline): KGHSY, FQNENV. This CDR3 has 15 residues. V lost 0 bases and J lost 7, with 13 bases in between.

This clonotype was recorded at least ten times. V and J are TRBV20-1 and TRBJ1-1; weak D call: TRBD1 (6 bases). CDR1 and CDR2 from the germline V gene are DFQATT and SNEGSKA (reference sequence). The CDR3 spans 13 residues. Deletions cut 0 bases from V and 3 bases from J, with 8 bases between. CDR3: CSARDPGDTEAFF. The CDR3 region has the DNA TGCAGTGCTAGAGACCCAGGGGACACTGAAGCTTTCTTT.

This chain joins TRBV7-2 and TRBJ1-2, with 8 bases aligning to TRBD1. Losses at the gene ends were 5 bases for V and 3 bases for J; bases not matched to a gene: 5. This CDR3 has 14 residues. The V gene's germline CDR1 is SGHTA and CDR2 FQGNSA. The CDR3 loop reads CASSLDRADYGYTF. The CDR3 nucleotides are TGTGCCAGCAGCCTGGACAGGGCGGACTATGGCTACACCTTC. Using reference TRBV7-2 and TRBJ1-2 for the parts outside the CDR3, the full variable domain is GAGVSQSPSNKVTEKGKDVELRCDPISGHTALYWYRQSLGQGLEFLIYFQGNSAPDKSGLPSDRFSAERTGGSVSTLTIQRTQQEDSAVYLCASSLDRADYGYTFGSGTRLTVV.